This T cell receptor (beta chain) was captured by sequencing in a study of blood T cell repertoires in COVID-19 (dated by TCRdb to about 2020). Broadly, across the study: The collaborator samples originated in the United States, Italy and Spain and spanned the acute and convalescent phases of COVID-19. The material from the prospective study consisted of cDNA or gDNA derived from T cells, B-cell-depleted T cells, or PBMCs. The dataset comprised deeply sampled blood TCRbeta repertoires from subjects exposed to, actively infected with, or recovered from COVID-19. A freely available public database, intended as a resource for researchers studying the immune response to SARS-CoV-2, is where the repertoires were released. Samples came from the ongoing ImmuneRACE study (first 160 participants) plus 1,254 subjects from 6 global collaborators. Sample metadata almost always included a de-identified subject ID, COVID-19 status, age in years and sex. Where available, HLA class I and class II types were obtained from metadata supplied by the sample provider rather than from assay-based typing. Points the paper makes about the study in general: The quantity of clinical and demographic metadata differed by source and by participant and was supplied without curation.

In the case of this clone: Which antigen it targets is not known. No base qualities exist here, and no much larger clone lies one base off it.

Collaborating institutions collected whole blood in K2EDTA tubes following their own protocols. For TCRbeta analysis, collaborators shipped samples as frozen whole blood, isolated PBMCs, or DNA extracted from either of those sample types. TCRbeta CDR3 regions were amplified from genomic DNA using the immunoSEQ Assay, a bias-controlled multiplex PCR. As for the authors' bioinformatics: Nucleated cell counts per sample were estimated from amplification of reference gene primers within the assay. To quantify the absolute abundance of each unique TCRbeta CDR3 rearrangement, sequence reads were collapsed and filtered. For each sample, productive Simpson clonality was calculated as the square root of Simpson's diversity index over productive rearrangements. TCRdb took this table from immuneACCESS and kept in-frame rearrangements with V and J called. Such tables lack part of the clones; where checked against another copy, unresolved V genes explain under half of the gap, and the rest is unexplained. V, J and clone size were drawn from that table, and D and trimming were deduced from the DNA. Within this sample are some 100,000 clones, with nearly 90% of them counted one time only. Around 6% of the sample is held by the ten biggest clonotypes.

From the germline V gene, CDR1 is SQVTM and CDR2 is ANQGSEA. The V and J ends are trimmed by 6 bases and 4 bases, leaving 15 bases between them. Taken from cysteine to phenylalanine, the CDR3 has 14 residues. The read is trimmed to its CDR3 DNA, 42 bases read in frame from base 1. The receptor comes from an older woman with acute or convalescent COVID-19. The chain is assembled from TRBV29-1 and TRBJ1-4, with the D gene too uncertain to name. Specimen: peripheral blood. The CDR3: CSVAIVGINEKLFF. The sequence in DNA is TGCAGCGTCGCGATCGTTGGTATTAATGAAAAACTGTTTTTT.